Following are 9 T cell receptor beta chains from one sample sequenced in a study of shared clonotypes between healthy human individuals. Clones were sequenced by immunoSEQ multiplex PCR, and TCRdb holds only the in-frame ones, with some missing. Among about 660,000 clones listed, 74% were seen once. What was sequenced was memory CD4+ T cells sorted from blood. Indicated subset: CD45RA-negative fraction. The receptors come from a woman aged 25 to 39 in good health.

The rearrangement links TRBV6-1 to TRBJ2-2; 9 nucleotides agree with TRBD1. After removal of 6 bases from V and 7 bases from J, the junction contained 9 bases not matched to a gene. Germline CDR1 reads MNHNS; CDR2 reads SASEGT. This CDR3 is built from 15 residues. The CDR3 coding sequence is TGTGCCAGCAGGGGGGGACAGGGAGTAATCGGGGAGCTGTTTTTT. Its translation: CASRGGQGVIGELFF.

The chain uses TRBV5-4 and TRBJ2-1; D is unresolved. The CDR3 is 15 residues long. The V gene lost 5 bases and the J gene lost 6 bases, with 18 bases spanning the gap. CDR1 and CDR2 from the germline V gene are SGHNT and YYREEE (reference sequence). CDR3 sequence reads: CASRVGSTLGNEQFF. The CDR3 region has the DNA TGTGCCAGCAGGGTCGGGTCTACCCTTGGCAATGAGCAGTTCTTC.

The gene calls are TRBV15 and TRBJ2-1; 14 nucleotides line up with TRBD2. Looked up from germline, CDR1 is LNHNV and CDR2 is YYDKDF (reference sequence). The V gene end was trimmed by 5 bases and the J gene end by 9 bases; junction bases not matched to a gene: 6. The CDR3 spans 15 residues. The CDR3, as DNA: TGTGCCACCAGCGGGGGACTAGCGGGAGCTGGTGAGCAGTTCTTC. It encodes CATSGGLAGAGEQFF.

This chain joins TRBV15 and TRBJ1-5; 8 bases are a match to TRBD1. The J segment lost 2 bases and the V segment lost 3 bases, leaving 6 bases of the junction unmatched. Germline V lookup: CDR1 LNHNV, CDR2 YYDKDF (reference sequence). The CDR3 has 16 residues. The CDR3 reads CATSRQQGGGNQPQHF. The CDR3 coding sequence is TGTGCCACCAGCAGGCAACAGGGGGGAGGCAATCAGCCCCAGCATTTT.

V gene TRBV6-6 combines with J gene TRBJ1-1; D unclear. Germline V gene data show CDR1 as MNHNY and CDR2 as SVGAGI (reference sequence). V shed 6 bases and J shed 1 base, with 12 bases lying between them. The CDR3 totals 14 residues. The CDR3 loop reads CASRRIDQNTEAFF. The CDR3 coding sequence is TGTGCCAGCAGACGGATTGATCAGAACACTGAAGCTTTCTTT.

V is TRBV18 and J is TRBJ2-1; a possible D gene is TRBD2 (5 bases). The V and J ends lost 2 bases and 8 bases respectively, with 13 bases between them. Germline CDR1 and CDR2: KGHSH and LQKENI. This CDR3 is 14 amino acids long. For the CDR3, the DNA is TGTGCCAGCTCACCAAACCTAGCACGAGATGAGCAGTTCTTC. This codes for CASSPNLARDEQFF.

This chain joins TRBV5-1 and TRBJ2-5; D is perhaps TRBD2 (6 bases). V was shortened by 1 base and J by 0 bases, with 7 bases between the two germline ends. CDR1 SGHRS and CDR2 YFSETQ come from the germline V gene. CDR3 length equals 14 residues. The CDR3 here is CASSLRGNQETQYF. CDR3 nucleotides: TGCGCCAGCAGCTTGCGCGGGAACCAAGAGACCCAGTACTTC. Based on the CDR3 plus reference TRBV5-1 and TRBJ2-5, the full variable domain is KAGVTQTPRYLIKTRGQQVTLSCSPISGHRSVSWYQQTPGQGLQFLFEYFSETQRNKGNFPGRFSGRQFSNSRSEMNVSTLELGDSALYLCASSLRGNQETQYFGPGTRLLVL.

The rearrangement links TRBV4-1 to TRBJ1-6, with D uncertain. The germline V gene encodes CDR1 MGHRA and CDR2 YSYEKL. This CDR3 is 14 amino acids long. The germline V and J ends were trimmed by 1 base and 5 bases, with 6 bases remaining between them. CDR3 residues: CASSQARNNSPLHF. DNA of the CDR3: TGCGCCAGCAGCCAAGCCAGGAATAATTCACCCCTCCACTTT.

The chain employs TRBV10-2 and TRBJ2-1; tentatively, D is TRBD2 (5 bases). Germline V lookup: CDR1 WSHSY, CDR2 SAAADI. Trimming took 6 bases from V and 0 from J, leaving 12 bases between them. The CDR3 covers 15 residues. The DNA of the CDR3 is TGCGCCAGCAGATTGACCACTAGCTCCTACAATGAGCAGTTCTTC. It is translated as CASRLTTSSYNEQFF.